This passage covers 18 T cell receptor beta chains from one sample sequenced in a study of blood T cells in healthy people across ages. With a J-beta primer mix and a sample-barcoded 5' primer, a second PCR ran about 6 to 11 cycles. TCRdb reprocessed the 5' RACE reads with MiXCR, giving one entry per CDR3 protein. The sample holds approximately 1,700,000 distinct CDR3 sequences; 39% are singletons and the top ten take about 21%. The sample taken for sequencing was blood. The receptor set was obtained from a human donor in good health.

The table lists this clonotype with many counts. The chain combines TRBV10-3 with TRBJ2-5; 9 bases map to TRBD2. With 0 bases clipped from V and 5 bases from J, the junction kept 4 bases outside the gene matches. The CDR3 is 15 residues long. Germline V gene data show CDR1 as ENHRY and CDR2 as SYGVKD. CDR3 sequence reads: CAISESGLAGETQYF. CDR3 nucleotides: TGTGCCATCAGTGAGTCGGGACTAGCCGGTGAGACCCAGTACTTC.

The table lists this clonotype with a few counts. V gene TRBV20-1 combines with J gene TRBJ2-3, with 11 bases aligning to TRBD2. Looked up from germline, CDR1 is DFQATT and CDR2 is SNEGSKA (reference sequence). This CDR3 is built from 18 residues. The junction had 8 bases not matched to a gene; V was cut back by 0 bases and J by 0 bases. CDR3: CSARDPQLAGDSTDTQYF. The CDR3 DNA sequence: TGCAGTGCTAGAGATCCCCAACTAGCGGGGGATAGCACAGATACGCAGTATTTT.

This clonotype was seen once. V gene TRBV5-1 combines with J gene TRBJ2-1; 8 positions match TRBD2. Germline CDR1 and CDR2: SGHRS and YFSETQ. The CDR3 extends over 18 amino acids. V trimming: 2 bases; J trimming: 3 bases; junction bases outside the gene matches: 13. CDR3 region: CASSFTGGYLGVYNEQFF. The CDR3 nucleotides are TGCGCCAGCAGCTTCACGGGGGGGTACCTGGGGGTCTACAATGAGCAGTTCTTC.

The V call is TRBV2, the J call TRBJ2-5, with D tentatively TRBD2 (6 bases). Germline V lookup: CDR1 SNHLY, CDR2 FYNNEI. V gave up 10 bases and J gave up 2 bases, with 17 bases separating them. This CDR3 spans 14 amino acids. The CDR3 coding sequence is TGTGCCACTTTCGGAGTCCGGGGGCAAGAGACCCAGTACTTC. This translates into CATFGVRGQETQYF.

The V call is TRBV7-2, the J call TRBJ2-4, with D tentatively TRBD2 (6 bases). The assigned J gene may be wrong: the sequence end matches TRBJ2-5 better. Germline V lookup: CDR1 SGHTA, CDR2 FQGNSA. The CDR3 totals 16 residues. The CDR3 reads CASSLDSGPGRETQYF. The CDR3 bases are TGTGCCAGCAGCTTAGATTCCGGGCCCGGGAGAGAGACCCAGTACTTC.

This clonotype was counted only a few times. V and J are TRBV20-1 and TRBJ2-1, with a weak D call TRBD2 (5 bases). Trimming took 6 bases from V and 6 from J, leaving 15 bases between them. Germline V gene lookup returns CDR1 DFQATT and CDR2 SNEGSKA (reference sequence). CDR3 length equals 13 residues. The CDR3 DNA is TGCAGTGCCCCAGATCGAGGGTTCAATGAGCAGTTCTTC. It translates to CSAPDRGFNEQFF.

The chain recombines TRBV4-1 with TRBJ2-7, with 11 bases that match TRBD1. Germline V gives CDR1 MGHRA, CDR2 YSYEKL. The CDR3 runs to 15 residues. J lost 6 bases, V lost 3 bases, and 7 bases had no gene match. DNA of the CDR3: TGCGCCAGCAGCCAGCCCGGGACAGGGGGTCCCGAGCAGTACTTC. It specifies CASSQPGTGGPEQYF.

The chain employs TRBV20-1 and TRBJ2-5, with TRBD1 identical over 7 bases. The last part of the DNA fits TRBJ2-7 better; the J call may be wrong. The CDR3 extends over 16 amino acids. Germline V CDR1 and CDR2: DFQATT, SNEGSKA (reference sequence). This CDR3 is CSARDSLTGYSYEQYF. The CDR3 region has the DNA TGCAGTGCTAGAGACTCCCTGACAGGGTACTCCTACGAGCAGTACTTC.

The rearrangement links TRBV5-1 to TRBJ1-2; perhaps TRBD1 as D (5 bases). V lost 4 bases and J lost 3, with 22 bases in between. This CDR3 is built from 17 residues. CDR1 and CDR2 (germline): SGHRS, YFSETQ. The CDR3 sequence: CASSPTEAGGAHYGYTF. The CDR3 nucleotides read TGCGCCAGCAGCCCCACTGAGGCGGGCGGGGCGCACTATGGCTACACCTTC.

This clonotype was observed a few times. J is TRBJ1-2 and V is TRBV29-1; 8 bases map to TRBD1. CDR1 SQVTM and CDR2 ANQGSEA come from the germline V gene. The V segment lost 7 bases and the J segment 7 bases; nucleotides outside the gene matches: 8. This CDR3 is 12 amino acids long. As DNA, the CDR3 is TGCAGCGGATACAGGGGGTTGTCTGGCTACACCTTC. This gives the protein CSGYRGLSGYTF.

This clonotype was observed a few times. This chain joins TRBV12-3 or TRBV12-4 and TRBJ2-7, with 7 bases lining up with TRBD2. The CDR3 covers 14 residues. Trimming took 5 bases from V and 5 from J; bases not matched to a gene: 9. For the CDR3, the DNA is TGTGCCAGCAGTCTTACCGCAACTAGCGACGAGCAGTACTTC. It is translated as CASSLTATSDEQYF.

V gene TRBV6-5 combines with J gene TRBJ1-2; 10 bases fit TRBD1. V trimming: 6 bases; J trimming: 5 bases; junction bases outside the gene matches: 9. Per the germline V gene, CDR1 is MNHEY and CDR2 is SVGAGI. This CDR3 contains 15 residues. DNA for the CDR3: TGTGCCAGCAGACCCGGGACAGGGGACGCGTATGGCTACACCTTC. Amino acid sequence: CASRPGTGDAYGYTF.

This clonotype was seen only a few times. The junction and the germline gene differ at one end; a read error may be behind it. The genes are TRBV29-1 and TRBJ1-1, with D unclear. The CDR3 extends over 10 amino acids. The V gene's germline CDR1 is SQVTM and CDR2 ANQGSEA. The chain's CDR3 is CSADNTEAFF. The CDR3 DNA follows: TGCAGCGCTGACAACACTGAGGCTTTCTTT. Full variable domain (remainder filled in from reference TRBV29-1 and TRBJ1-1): SAVISQKPSRDICQRGTSLTIQCQVDSQVTMMFWYRQQPGQSLTLIATANQGSEATYESGFVIDKFPISRPNLTFSTLTVSNMSPEDSSIYLCSADNTEAFFGQGTRLTVV.

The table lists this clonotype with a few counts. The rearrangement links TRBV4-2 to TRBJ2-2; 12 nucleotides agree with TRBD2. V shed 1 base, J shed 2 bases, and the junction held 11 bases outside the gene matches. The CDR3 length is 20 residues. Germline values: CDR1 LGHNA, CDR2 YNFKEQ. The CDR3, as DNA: TGTGCCAGCAGCCAAGTGTCTAGCGGGGGGGACTTCCGTAACACCGGGGAGCTGTTTTTT. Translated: CASSQVSSGGDFRNTGELFF.

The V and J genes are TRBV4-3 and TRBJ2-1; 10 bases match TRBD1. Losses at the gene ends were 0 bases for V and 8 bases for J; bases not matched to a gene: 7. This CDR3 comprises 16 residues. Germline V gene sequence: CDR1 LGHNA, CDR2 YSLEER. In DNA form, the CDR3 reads TGCGCCAGCAGCCAAGACGGGACAGGGGCATACGATGAGCAGTTCTTC. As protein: CASSQDGTGAYDEQFF.

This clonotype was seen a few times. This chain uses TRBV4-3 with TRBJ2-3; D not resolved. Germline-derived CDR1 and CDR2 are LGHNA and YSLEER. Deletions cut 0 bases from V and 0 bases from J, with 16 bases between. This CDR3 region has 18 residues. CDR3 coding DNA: TGCGCCAGCAGCCAAGATCGACGGGCCGGCCTAAGCACAGATACGCAGTATTTT. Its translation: CASSQDRRAGLSTDTQYF.

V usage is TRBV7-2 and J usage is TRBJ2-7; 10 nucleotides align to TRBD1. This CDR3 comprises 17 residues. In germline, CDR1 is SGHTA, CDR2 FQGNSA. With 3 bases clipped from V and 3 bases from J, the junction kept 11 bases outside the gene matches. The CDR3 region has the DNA TGTGCCAGCAGCTTGGACAGGGGGGTGTTCGGATACTACGAGCAGTACTTC. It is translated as CASSLDRGVFGYYEQYF. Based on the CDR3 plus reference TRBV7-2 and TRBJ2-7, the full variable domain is GAGVSQSPSNKVTEKGKDVELRCDPISGHTALYWYRQSLGQGLEFLIYFQGNSAPDKSGLPSDRFSAERTGGSVSTLTIQRTQQEDSAVYLCASSLDRGVFGYYEQYFGPGTRLTVT.

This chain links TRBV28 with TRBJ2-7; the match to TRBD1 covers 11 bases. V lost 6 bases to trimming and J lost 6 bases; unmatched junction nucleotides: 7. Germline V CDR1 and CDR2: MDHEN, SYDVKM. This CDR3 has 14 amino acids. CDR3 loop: CASRKTGTGGEQYF. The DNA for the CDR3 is TGTGCCAGCAGAAAGACCGGGACAGGGGGCGAGCAGTACTTC.